This T cell receptor (beta chain) was captured in a study of metastatic and nonmetastatic thyroid tumors. CDR3 size: 11 residues. Per germline, CDR1 DFQATT and CDR2 SNEGSKA (reference sequence). The V end lost 1 base, the J end lost 4 bases, and 4 bases lay between the germline ends. Thyroid surgery took place with no prior treatment in any patient. Regarding the study as a whole: Reports indicated that malignant thyroid tumors showed significantly higher TCR beta diversity than benign nodules did, in blood and tumor.

Per the original methods: A classifier of distant metastasis in papillary thyroid cancer was built from CDR3 differences (across clinicopathological groups). TCRdb re-called clones from the PCR reads using MiXCR. The V and J calls come from TCRdb's annotation, not from the publication. This table holds over 15,000 clones, roughly 25% found once. With respect to this clone: The antigen remains undetermined.

The sequencing input was tumor tissue. The chain recombines TRBV20-1 with TRBJ1-1; no reliable D call. The sequence was obtained from a female donor with papillary thyroid cancer or a benign thyroid nodule (not recorded which). Some clones in this sample may be carry-over from other donors' samples. CDR3 DNA sequence: TGCAGTGCTAGAGGGGGCACTGAAGCTTTCTTT. It specifies CSARGGTEAFF.